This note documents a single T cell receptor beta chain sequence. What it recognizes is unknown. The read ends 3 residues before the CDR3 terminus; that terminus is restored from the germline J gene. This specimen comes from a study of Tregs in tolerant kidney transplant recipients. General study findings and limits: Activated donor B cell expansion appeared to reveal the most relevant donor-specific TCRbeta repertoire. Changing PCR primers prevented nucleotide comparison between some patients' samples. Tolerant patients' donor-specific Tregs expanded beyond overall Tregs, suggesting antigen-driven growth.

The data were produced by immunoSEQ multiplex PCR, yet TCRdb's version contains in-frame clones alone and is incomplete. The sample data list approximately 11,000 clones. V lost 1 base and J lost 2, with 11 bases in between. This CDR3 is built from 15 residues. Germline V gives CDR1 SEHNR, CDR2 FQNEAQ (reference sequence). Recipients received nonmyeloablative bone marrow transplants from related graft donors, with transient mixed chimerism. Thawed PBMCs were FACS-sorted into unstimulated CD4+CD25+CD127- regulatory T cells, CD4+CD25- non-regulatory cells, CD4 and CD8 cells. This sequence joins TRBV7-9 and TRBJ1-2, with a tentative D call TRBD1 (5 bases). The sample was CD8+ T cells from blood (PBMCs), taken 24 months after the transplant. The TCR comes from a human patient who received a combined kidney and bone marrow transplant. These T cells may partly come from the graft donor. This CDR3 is CASSLGAGPNYGYTF. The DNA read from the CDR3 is TGTGCCAGCAGCTTAGGGGCAGGGCCCAACTATGGC.